These 22 T cell receptor beta chains were all obtained from the same sample, sequenced in a study of T cells in Graves' hyperthyroidism and ophthalmopathy. Using RNA transcripts as the source, TCR beta CDR3 regions were amplified. The HTBI primer set drove a first-round RT-PCR of the TCR CDR3. Using its own MiXCR run on the multiplex PCR reads, TCRdb lists one record per CDR3 protein. The sample holds hundreds of thousands of distinct CDR3 sequences, over 35% seen once. Sequences were obtained from blood. All receptors come from a man between 18 and 35 years old with Graves' hyperthyroidism.

This clonotype has a handful of counts. This chain links TRBV11-2 with TRBJ2-7, with a weak D call TRBD1 (5 bases). Trimming cost V 0 bases and J 3 bases, with 12 bases left between them. From germline, CDR1 is SGHAT and CDR2 FQNNGV. This CDR3 region has 15 residues. The CDR3 protein is CASSLEHRLGYEQYF. CDR3 in DNA: TGTGCCAGCAGCTTAGAGCACAGGTTGGGCTACGAGCAGTACTTC.

The chain has TRBV25-1 and TRBJ2-5, with a weak D call TRBD1 (5 bases). The CDR3 is made up of 15 amino acids. V was cut by 5 bases and J by 3 bases, with 16 bases left in between. Germline lookup yields CDR1 MGHDK and CDR2 SYGVNS. This chain's CDR3 is CASSPSQGFEETQYF. The CDR3 DNA is TGTGCCAGCAGTCCCTCTCAGGGCTTCGAAGAGACCCAGTACTTC.

Turning to this clonotype: One junction end does not reproduce the germline sequence, and a read error may be involved. The chain couples TRBV7-2 to TRBJ2-5, with D possibly being TRBD2 (7 bases). In germline, CDR1 is SGHTA, CDR2 FQGNSA. The CDR3 spans 16 residues. CDR3: CASSQDKGGAQETQYF. The CDR3 DNA follows: TGCGCCAGCAGCCAAGATAAGGGGGGGGCCCAAGAGACCCAGTACTTC.

This clonotype showed up many times. The DNA for the CDR3 is TGTGCCAGCAGCTTAAGCAAAGAGACCCAGTACTTC. As protein: CASSLSKETQYF. The V and J genes are TRBV7-9 and TRBJ2-5; D gene unclear. Trimming pared 2 bases from V and 3 bases from J, leaving 4 bases between. From germline, CDR1 is SEHNR and CDR2 FQNEAQ (reference sequence). This CDR3 region has 12 residues.

The V gene is TRBV2, the J gene TRBJ1-1; D gene uncertain. This CDR3 contains 14 residues. Germline assignment: CDR1 SNHLY and CDR2 FYNNEI. V shed 4 bases and J shed 6 bases, with 15 bases lying between them. The CDR3, as DNA: TGTGCCAGCAGTGCTTCCCTGGGGAGGGCTGAAGCTTTCTTT. It specifies CASSASLGRAEAFF.

This clonotype was recorded at least ten times. This chain connects TRBV7-9 to TRBJ1-3; D remains ambiguous. The CDR3 extends over 13 amino acids. Trimming removed 3 bases at V and 0 bases at J, with 3 bases between. Germline CDR1 is SEHNR and CDR2 is FQNEAQ (reference sequence). This CDR3 is CASSFVSGNTIYF. The CDR3 coding sequence is TGTGCCAGCAGCTTCGTCTCTGGAAACACCATATATTTT.

The rearrangement links TRBV20-1 to TRBJ1-1; D is uncertain. From germline, CDR1 is DFQATT and CDR2 SNEGSKA (reference sequence). V lost 6 bases to trimming and J lost 4 bases, with 12 bases between them. This CDR3 region has 12 residues. The CDR3 DNA reads as TGCAGTGCCCGGGTATTGAGCACTGAAGCTTTCTTT. This translates into CSARVLSTEAFF.

The chain carries TRBV15 and TRBJ1-4; TRBD1 aligns across 9 bases. CDR3 size: 13 residues. The V gene end was trimmed by 8 bases and the J gene end by 8 bases; junction bases not matched to a gene: 6. Germline V gene lookup returns CDR1 LNHNV and CDR2 YYDKDF (reference sequence). DNA of the CDR3: TGTGCCACCGGGACAGGGAGTTCGGAAAAACTGTTTTTT. Its protein product is CATGTGSSEKLFF.

In its sample, this clonotype was seen once. The rearrangement joins TRBV9 to TRBJ2-2; D gene ambiguous. V lost 0 bases to trimming and J lost 5 bases, with 11 bases between them. CDR1 and CDR2 (germline): SGDLS, YYNGEE. The CDR3 is 15 amino acids. The CDR3 sequence is CASSVAEPLTGELFF. The CDR3 region has the DNA TGTGCCAGCAGCGTAGCTGAGCCCCTTACCGGGGAGCTGTTTTTT.

J is TRBJ2-7 and V is TRBV29-1; D might be TRBD2 (6 bases). V shed 8 bases and J shed 0 bases, with 14 bases lying between them. Germline V gives CDR1 SQVTM, CDR2 ANQGSEA. The CDR3 loop spans 13 amino acids. The CDR3 DNA follows: TGCAGCAGCCGCGGGACGCCCTCCTACGAGCAGTACTTC. Translation: CSSRGTPSYEQYF.

The table lists this clonotype with a few counts. The V gene is TRBV7-2, the J gene TRBJ2-2; D is undetermined. Per the germline V gene, CDR1 is SGHTA and CDR2 is FQGNSA. Deletions cut 1 base from V and 8 bases from J, with 11 bases between. The CDR3 sequence is 14 residues long. CDR3 in amino acids: CASSLEIGSGELFF. CDR3 sequence (DNA): TGTGCCAGCAGCTTAGAAATAGGTTCGGGGGAGCTGTTTTTT.

Points on this clonotype: A much larger clone lies one base from this, so it may be a read error. The chain combines TRBV25-1 with TRBJ2-7, with unresolved D. In germline, CDR1 is MGHDK, CDR2 SYGVNS. The CDR3 runs to 13 residues. The germline V and J ends were trimmed by 7 bases and 5 bases, with 15 bases remaining between them. The CDR3 spells CASTGQVTHEQYF. The CDR3 DNA is TGTGCCAGCACCGGGCAGGTCACCCACGAGCAGTACTTC.

This clonotype was counted ten times or more. The chain links TRBV10-3 to TRBJ2-7; D is perhaps TRBD2 (6 bases). Trimming cost V 0 bases and J 7 bases, with 13 bases left between them. This CDR3 spans 14 amino acids. CDR1 and CDR2 from the germline V gene are ENHRY and SYGVKD. CDR3 residues: CAISESQAAGEQYF. In DNA form, the CDR3 reads TGTGCCATCAGTGAGTCCCAGGCCGCGGGGGAGCAGTACTTC.

This clonotype came up a few times. The chain carries TRBV7-8 and TRBJ1-5, with D possibly TRBD1 on 5 matching bases. Trimming took 5 bases from V and 3 from J, leaving 14 bases between them. This CDR3 is 15 amino acids long. Germline CDR1 reads SGHVS; CDR2 reads FQNEAQ. The CDR3 here is CASSPGTVYNQPQHF. In DNA, the CDR3 is TGTGCCAGCAGCCCAGGGACGGTTTACAATCAGCCCCAGCATTTT. Complete variable domain (other parts from reference TRBV7-8 and TRBJ1-5): GAGVSQSPRYKVAKRGQDVALRCDPISGHVSLFWYQQALGQGPEFLTYFQNEAQLDKSGLPSDRFFAERPEGSVSTLKIQRTQQEDSAVYLCASSPGTVYNQPQHFGDGTRLSIL.

V is TRBV9 and J is TRBJ1-6, with 11 bases identical to TRBD1. The CDR3 totals 17 residues. With 3 bases clipped from V and 1 base from J, the junction kept 3 bases outside the gene matches. The germline V gene encodes CDR1 SGDLS and CDR2 YYNGEE. The chain's CDR3 is CASSAGQGASYNSPLHF. The CDR3, as DNA: TGTGCCAGCAGCGCAGGACAGGGGGCGTCCTATAATTCACCCCTCCACTTT.

The chain employs TRBV29-1 and TRBJ1-3, with TRBD1 identical over 9 bases. Unmatched junction bases numbered 1, after V lost 1 base and J lost 6 bases. CDR1 SQVTM and CDR2 ANQGSEA come from the germline V gene. The CDR3 spans 13 residues. CDR3 sequence reads: CSVEGQGENTIYF. The CDR3 coding sequence is TGCAGCGTTGAAGGACAGGGGGAAAACACCATATATTTT. Combining the CDR3 with reference TRBV29-1 and TRBJ1-3 gives the whole variable domain SAVISQKPSRDICQRGTSLTIQCQVDSQVTMMFWYRQQPGQSLTLIATANQGSEATYESGFVIDKFPISRPNLTFSTLTVSNMSPEDSSIYLCSVEGQGENTIYFGEGSWLTVV.

The chain has TRBV7-2 and TRBJ2-2; D unresolved. Trimming left V 5 bases short and J 2 bases short, with 15 bases between. Per germline, CDR1 SGHTA and CDR2 FQGNSA. This CDR3 has 16 amino acids. CDR3 residues: CASSQEWSRNTGELFF. As DNA, the CDR3 is TGTGCCAGCAGCCAAGAATGGAGCAGAAACACCGGGGAGCTGTTTTTT. Full variable domain (rest looked up from reference TRBV7-2 and TRBJ2-2): GAGVSQSPSNKVTEKGKDVELRCDPISGHTALYWYRQSLGQGLEFLIYFQGNSAPDKSGLPSDRFSAERTGGSVSTLTIQRTQQEDSAVYLCASSQEWSRNTGELFFGEGSRLTVL.

This clonotype was seen more than once but under ten times. This chain joins TRBV7-2 and TRBJ2-7, with unresolved D. The CDR3 has 14 residues. Trimming left V 4 bases short and J 1 base short, with 11 bases between. The germline V gene has CDR1 SGHTA and CDR2 FQGNSA. The CDR3 is CASSSRAPSYEQYF. In nucleotides, the CDR3 is TGTGCCAGCAGCTCCCGGGCCCCTTCCTACGAGCAGTACTTC.

This clonotype was recorded at least ten times. The chain has TRBV7-8 and TRBJ2-6; D is uncertain. This CDR3 contains 18 residues. Germline values: CDR1 SGHVS, CDR2 FQNEAQ. The V end lost 2 bases, the J end lost 0 bases, and 14 bases lay between the germline ends. CDR3 amino acids: CASSLSRAIGSGANVLTF. CDR3 sequence (DNA): TGTGCCAGCAGCTTAAGCCGGGCTATCGGCTCTGGGGCCAACGTCCTGACTTTC. The whole variable domain, filled in from reference TRBV7-8 and TRBJ2-6, reads GAGVSQSPRYKVAKRGQDVALRCDPISGHVSLFWYQQALGQGPEFLTYFQNEAQLDKSGLPSDRFFAERPEGSVSTLKIQRTQQEDSAVYLCASSLSRAIGSGANVLTFGAGSRLTVL.

As for this clonotype: Sequence at one end of the junction differs from germline and may be a read error. This chain's CDR3 is CASSQDLPDRSYEQYF. The CDR3 coding sequence is TGTGCCAGCAGCCAAGACCTTCCGGACAGATCCTACGAGCAGTACTTC. The chain has TRBV4-1 and TRBJ2-7, with TRBD1 as a possible D gene (6 bases). This CDR3 contains 16 residues. Germline CDR1 and CDR2: MGHRA and YSYEKL.

The V gene is TRBV19, the J gene TRBJ1-1, with TRBD1 as a possible D gene (6 bases). There are 16 residues in the CDR3. Germline V gene lookup returns CDR1 LNHDA and CDR2 SQIVND (reference sequence). V was trimmed by 9 bases and J by 3 bases, leaving 23 bases between them. CDR3 in DNA: TGTGCCAGCCTGGGCTGGGGGCGGGGACACGACACTGAAGCTTTCTTT. It yields the protein CASLGWGRGHDTEAFF.

Regarding this clonotype: An end of the junction differs from the germline gene, which may be a read error. The chain carries TRBV24-1 and TRBJ2-6; D perhaps matches TRBD1 (5 bases). In germline, CDR1 is KGHDR, CDR2 SFDVKD. The CDR3 sequence is 16 residues long. In nucleotides, the CDR3 is TGTGCCAGCAGTGATGTAGGGGCAACTGGGGCCAACGTCCTGACTTTC. Amino acid sequence: CASSDVGATGANVLTF.